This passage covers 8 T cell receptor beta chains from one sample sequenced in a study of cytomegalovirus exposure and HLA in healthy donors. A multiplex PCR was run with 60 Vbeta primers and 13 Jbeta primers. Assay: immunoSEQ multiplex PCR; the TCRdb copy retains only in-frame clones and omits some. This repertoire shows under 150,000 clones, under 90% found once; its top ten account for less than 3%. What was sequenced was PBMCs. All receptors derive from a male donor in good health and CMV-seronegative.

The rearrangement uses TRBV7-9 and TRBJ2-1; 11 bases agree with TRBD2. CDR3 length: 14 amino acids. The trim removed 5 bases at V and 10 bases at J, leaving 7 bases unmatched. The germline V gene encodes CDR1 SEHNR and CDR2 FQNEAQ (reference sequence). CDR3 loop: CASSPRLAGFEQFF. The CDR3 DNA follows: TGTGCCAGCAGCCCACGACTAGCGGGATTCGAGCAGTTCTTC.

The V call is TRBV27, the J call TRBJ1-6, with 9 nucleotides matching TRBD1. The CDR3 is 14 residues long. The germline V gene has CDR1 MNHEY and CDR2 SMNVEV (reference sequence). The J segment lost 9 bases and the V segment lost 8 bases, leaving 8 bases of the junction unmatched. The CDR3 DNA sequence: TGTGCCAGCTGCCAGGACAGGGGATTTTCACCCCTCCACTTT. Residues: CASCQDRGFSPLHF.

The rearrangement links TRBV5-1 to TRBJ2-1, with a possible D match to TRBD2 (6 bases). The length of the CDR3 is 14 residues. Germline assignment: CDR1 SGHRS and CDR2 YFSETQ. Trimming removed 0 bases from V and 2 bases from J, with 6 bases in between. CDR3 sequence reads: CASSLGTTYNEQFF. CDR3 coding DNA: TGCGCCAGCAGCTTGGGGACTACCTACAATGAGCAGTTCTTC.

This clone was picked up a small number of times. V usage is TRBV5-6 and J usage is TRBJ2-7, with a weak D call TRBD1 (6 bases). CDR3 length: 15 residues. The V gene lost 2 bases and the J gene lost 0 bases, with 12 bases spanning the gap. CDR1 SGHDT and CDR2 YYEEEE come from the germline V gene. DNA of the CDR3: TGTGCCAGCAGCTTAATGTGGGACATCTCCTACGAGCAGTACTTC. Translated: CASSLMWDISYEQYF. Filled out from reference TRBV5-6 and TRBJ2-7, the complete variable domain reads DAGVTQSPTHLIKTRGQQVTLRCSPKSGHDTVSWYQQALGQGPQFIFQYYEEEERQRGNFPDRFSGHQFPNYSSELNVNALLLGDSALYLCASSLMWDISYEQYFGPGTRLTVT.

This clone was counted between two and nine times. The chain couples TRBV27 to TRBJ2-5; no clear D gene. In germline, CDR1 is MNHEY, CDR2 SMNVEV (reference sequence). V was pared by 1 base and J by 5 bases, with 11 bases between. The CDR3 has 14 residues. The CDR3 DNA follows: TGTGCCAGCAGTTTATTGGCGGAGAAGGAGACCCAGTACTTC. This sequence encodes CASSLLAEKETQYF.

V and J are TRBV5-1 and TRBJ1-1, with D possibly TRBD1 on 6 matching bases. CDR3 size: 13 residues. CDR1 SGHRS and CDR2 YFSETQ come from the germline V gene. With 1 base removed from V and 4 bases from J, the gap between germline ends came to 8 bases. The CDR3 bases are TGCGCCAGCAGCTTGATGACAGGCACTGAAGCTTTCTTT. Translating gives CASSLMTGTEAFF.

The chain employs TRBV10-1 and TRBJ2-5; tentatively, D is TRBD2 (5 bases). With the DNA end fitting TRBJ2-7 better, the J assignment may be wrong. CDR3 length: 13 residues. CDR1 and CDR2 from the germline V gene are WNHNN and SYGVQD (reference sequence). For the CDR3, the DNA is TGCGCCAGCAGTGAGTCGGGAGAATACGAGCAGTACTTC. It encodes CASSESGEYEQYF.

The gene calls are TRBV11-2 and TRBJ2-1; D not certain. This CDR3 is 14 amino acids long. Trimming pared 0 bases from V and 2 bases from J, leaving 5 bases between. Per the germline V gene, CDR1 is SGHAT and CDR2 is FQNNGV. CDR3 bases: TGTGCCAGCAGCTTAGAGCTAGCCTACAATGAGCAGTTCTTC. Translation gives CASSLELAYNEQFF.